These 25 T cell receptor beta chains were sequenced from one sample in a study of shared clonotypes between healthy human individuals. Sequenced by immunoSEQ multiplex PCR; TCRdb stores in-frame clones only, minus some. In the table there are millions of clones, about 92% of which are singletons. The specimen was naive CD4+ T cells sorted from blood. Documented subset: CD45RA+ positively selected. The origin of the receptors is a man aged 18 to 30 in good health.

The chain is built from TRBV19 and TRBJ1-2; D is unresolved. Per the germline V gene, CDR1 is LNHDA and CDR2 is SQIVND (reference sequence). Trimming took off 4 bases at V and 3 bases at J, with 15 bases between the two ends. CDR3 size: 15 residues. CDR3 DNA: TGTGCCAGTAGTACCCGGGGAAGGATAGACTATGGCTACACCTTC. It is translated as CASSTRGRIDYGYTF.

V usage is TRBV29-1 and J usage is TRBJ2-7; D is unresolved. The CDR3 is 15 amino acids. Germline V gives CDR1 SQVTM, CDR2 ANQGSEA. The V end lost 3 bases, the J end lost 2 bases, and 17 bases lay between the germline ends. In DNA form, the CDR3 reads TGCAGCGTTGATGGAGTTGACGGTAAGACCTACGAGCAGTACTTC. The encoded protein is CSVDGVDGKTYEQYF.

This clone was observed a single time. This rearrangement joins TRBV5-1 to TRBJ2-5; D uncertain. From germline, CDR1 is SGHRS and CDR2 YFSETQ. This CDR3 comprises 14 residues. V was clipped by 3 bases and J by 13 bases, with 22 bases between them. CDR3 in amino acids: CASSSEYGPRYRYF. As DNA, the CDR3 is TGCGCCAGCAGCTCCGAATACGGACCAAGGTACCGGTACTTC.

This chain uses TRBV5-5 with TRBJ2-6; 7 nucleotides align to TRBD1. J was trimmed by 2 bases and V by 4 bases; bases with no gene match: 9. Germline V lookup: CDR1 SGHKS, CDR2 YYEKEE (reference sequence). CDR3 size: 17 residues. Here the CDR3 DNA reads TGTGCCAGCAGCCGTTGGGACAGTCGTCCTGGGGCCAACGTCCTGACTTTC. This translates into CASSRWDSRPGANVLTF.

Regarding this clone: Other DNA sequences from this sample encode an identical CDR3 as well. The chain recombines TRBV20-1 with TRBJ2-7; D remains ambiguous. Trimming cost V 1 base and J 1 base, with 2 bases left between them. CDR1 and CDR2 from the germline V gene are DFQATT and SNEGSKA (reference sequence). The CDR3 is 11 residues long. CDR3 sequence: CSARGSYEQYF. CDR3 in DNA: TGCAGTGCTAGAGGTTCCTACGAGCAGTACTTC.

V is TRBV7-2 and J is TRBJ1-2; perhaps TRBD1 as D (6 bases). Trimming removed 0 bases at V and 2 bases at J, with 10 bases between. The CDR3 loop spans 15 amino acids. Germline V CDR1 and CDR2: SGHTA, FQGNSA. The CDR3 sequence: CASSLAQGSNYGYTF. The CDR3 DNA follows: TGTGCCAGCAGCTTAGCGCAGGGGAGCAACTATGGCTACACCTTC.

The chain links TRBV6-5 to TRBJ1-1; 7 bases are a match to TRBD1. Trimming at V came to 10 bases and at J to 3 bases, leaving 14 bases not matched to a gene. From germline, CDR1 is MNHEY and CDR2 SVGAGI. This CDR3 region has 15 residues. The CDR3 sequence is CATSREGAGDTEAFF. As DNA, the CDR3 is TGTGCCACCTCCAGGGAGGGGGCAGGAGACACTGAAGCTTTCTTT.

To note about this clone: At one boundary the junction diverges from the germline segment, which might be a read error. This chain joins TRBV2 and TRBJ2-7, with D uncertain. Germline loops: CDR1 SNHLY, CDR2 FYNNEI. The CDR3 length is 15 residues. In nucleotides, the CDR3 is TGTGCCAGCAGGGAAGAGTGGCAGGCCACCTACGAGCAGTACTTC. This sequence encodes CASREEWQATYEQYF.

V gene TRBV6-5 combines with J gene TRBJ1-5; perhaps TRBD1 as D (5 bases). This CDR3 has 14 residues. V was pared by 8 bases and J by 4 bases, with 15 bases between. CDR1 is MNHEY and CDR2 is SVGAGI in the germline V gene. The CDR3 DNA reads as TGTGCCAGCGGAGCAGGGTGGTTAAATCAGCCCCAGCATTTT. Protein product: CASGAGWLNQPQHF.

The chain uses TRBV5-1 and TRBJ2-5; D might be TRBD2 (5 bases). The V gene lost 6 bases and the J gene lost 1 base, with 13 bases spanning the gap. Germline CDR1 and CDR2: SGHRS and YFSETQ. This CDR3 region has 14 residues. CDR3 protein: CASNLRTSQETQYF. The CDR3 DNA sequence: TGCGCCAGCAACCTTAGGACTTCCCAAGAGACCCAGTACTTC.

V usage is TRBV7-8 and J usage is TRBJ2-1; 15 bases line up with TRBD2. J was trimmed by 12 bases and V by 6 bases; bases with no gene match: 12. CDR1 is SGHVS and CDR2 is FQNEAQ in the germline V gene. The CDR3 totals 16 residues. In nucleotides, the CDR3 is TGTGCCAGCAGTCCACCGGGACTAGCGGGAGGTACGGTGCAGTTCTTC. Its translation is CASSPPGLAGGTVQFF.

The CDR3 protein is CSGWPGYTF. The DNA for the CDR3 is TGCAGTGGGTGGCCTGGCTACACCTTC. The chain joins TRBV20-1 to TRBJ1-2; D is uncertain. The CDR3 contains 9 residues. Trimming pared 7 bases from V and 7 bases from J, leaving 7 bases between. The germline V gene has CDR1 DFQATT and CDR2 SNEGSKA (reference sequence).

The chain has TRBV10-3 and TRBJ1-2; TRBD1 matches at 8 bases. CDR1 ENHRY and CDR2 SYGVKD come from the germline V gene. V gave up 8 bases and J gave up 8 bases; unmatched junction bases: 10. The CDR3 is 13 residues long. In nucleotides, the CDR3 is TGTGCCATCGGGGAGGACAGGGCAGGGGGCTACACCTTC. It encodes CAIGEDRAGGYTF.

This clone was found once. The chain employs TRBV9 and TRBJ1-2, with 7 bases identical to TRBD1. The CDR3 extends over 18 amino acids. V was pared by 4 bases and J by 3 bases, with 18 bases of the junction left unmatched. Germline loops: CDR1 SGDLS, CDR2 YYNGEE. The CDR3 sequence is CASSTQTGVRLLHYGYTF. The CDR3 DNA follows: TGTGCCAGCAGCACCCAAACAGGGGTTCGTCTTCTACACTATGGCTACACCTTC.

A note on this clone: The same CDR3 can be traced to other DNA sequences in this sample. The gene calls are TRBV7-9 and TRBJ1-5; the match to TRBD1 covers 10 bases. The CDR3 totals 14 residues. V shed 5 bases and J 4 bases; nucleotides not matched to a gene: 2. The germline CDR1 and CDR2 sequences are SEHNR and FQNEAQ (reference sequence). The DNA of the CDR3 is TGTGCCAGCAGCCGGGGACAGGGGAATCAGCCCCAGCATTTT. Protein: CASSRGQGNQPQHF.

This clone turned up a few times. V gene TRBV27 combines with J gene TRBJ1-6, with a possible D match to TRBD1 (5 bases). The CDR3 covers 19 residues. Trimming pared 0 bases from V and 8 bases from J, leaving 23 bases between. Germline assignment: CDR1 MNHEY and CDR2 SMNVEV (reference sequence). The CDR3 DNA sequence: TGTGCCAGCAGTTTATCCCGGACCGTCACGAGGGGAATGGATTCACCCCTCCACTTT. Its protein product is CASSLSRTVTRGMDSPLHF.

The V call is TRBV7-2, the J call TRBJ1-5; no definite D call. The length of the CDR3 is 16 residues. Between the trimmed V and J ends, which lost 5 bases and 2 bases, there was a span of 16 bases. The germline V gene encodes CDR1 SGHTA and CDR2 FQGNSA. CDR3 DNA sequence: TGTGCCAGCAGCCCCCTTGGTGGTTTTGGCAATCAGCCCCAGCATTTT. Translating it yields CASSPLGGFGNQPQHF.

V is TRBV18 and J is TRBJ2-2; D is possibly TRBD2 (5 bases). Germline assignment: CDR1 KGHSH and CDR2 LQKENI. V lost 6 bases and J lost 0, with 8 bases in between. The CDR3 contains 14 residues. CDR3 in amino acids: CASSDFANTGELFF. CDR3 in DNA: TGTGCCAGCTCGGACTTCGCGAACACCGGGGAGCTGTTTTTT.

The chain joins TRBV10-3 to TRBJ1-5; no clear D. The CDR3 covers 14 residues. V shed 2 bases and J shed 6 bases, with 11 bases lying between them. Germline CDR1 reads ENHRY; CDR2 reads SYGVKD. DNA for the CDR3: TGTGCCATCAGTGAGATCGCCGGGAGTCAGCCCCAGCATTTT. This sequence encodes CAISEIAGSQPQHF.

Concerning this clone: One junction end does not reproduce the germline sequence, and a read error may be involved. The V and J genes are TRBV7-7 and TRBJ2-5; possibly TRBD1 or TRBD2 for D (5 bases each). Germline values: CDR1 SSHAT, CDR2 FNYEAQ (reference sequence). The CDR3 is made up of 14 amino acids. This CDR3 is CASSPGTEQETQYF. In nucleotides, the CDR3 is TGTGCTAGCAGCCCTGGGACGGAACAAGAGACCCAGTACTTC. Complete variable domain (other parts from reference TRBV7-7 and TRBJ2-5): GAGVSQSPRYKVTKRGQDVTLRCDPISSHATLYWYQQALGQGPEFLTYFNYEAQPDKSGLPSDRFSAERPEGSISTLTIQRTEQRDSAMYRCASSPGTEQETQYFGPGTRLLVL.

The gene calls are TRBV11-2 and TRBJ2-7; the D gene is possibly TRBD1 (5 bases). This CDR3 spans 14 amino acids. Between the trimmed V and J ends, which lost 6 bases and 7 bases, there was a span of 19 bases. Looked up from germline, CDR1 is SGHAT and CDR2 is FQNNGV. In DNA form, the CDR3 reads TGTGCCAGCAGGAGCTTGGTGGCAGGACAAGAGCAGTACTTC. Protein product: CASRSLVAGQEQYF.

V is TRBV5-1 and J is TRBJ1-1; D uncertain. Trimming cost V 6 bases and J 1 base, with 16 bases left between them. The germline CDR1 and CDR2 sequences are SGHRS and YFSETQ. This CDR3 comprises 15 residues. CDR3 region: CASTRAGGGNTEAFF. CDR3 bases: TGCGCCAGCACGAGGGCAGGAGGCGGGAACACTGAAGCTTTCTTT.

The CDR3 is CASSLGYQGGTDTQYF. The CDR3 DNA reads as TGTGCCAGCAGCTTAGGGTACCAGGGGGGCACAGATACGCAGTATTTT. This chain uses TRBV9 with TRBJ2-3; 7 positions match TRBD1. CDR1 SGDLS and CDR2 YYNGEE come from the germline V gene. The CDR3 covers 16 residues. The J segment lost 1 base and the V segment lost 4 bases, leaving 9 bases of the junction unmatched.

The rearrangement uses TRBV7-9 and TRBJ2-7, with TRBD1 identical over 9 bases. The V and J ends lost 8 bases and 3 bases, in that order; junction bases with no gene match: 2. The germline V gene has CDR1 SEHNR and CDR2 FQNEAQ (reference sequence). The CDR3 loop spans 12 amino acids. CDR3 region: CASATGGYEQYF. The CDR3 DNA sequence: TGTGCCAGCGCGACAGGGGGCTACGAGCAGTACTTC.

Here the CDR3 reads CASSANRGRNTEAFF. In nucleotides, the CDR3 is TGTGCCAGCAGTGCTAACAGGGGGAGGAACACTGAAGCTTTCTTT. V usage is TRBV27 and J usage is TRBJ1-1; TRBD1 aligns across 8 bases. Germline-derived CDR1 and CDR2 are MNHEY and SMNVEV (reference sequence). V lost 5 bases and J lost 1; bases outside the gene matches: 6. There are 15 residues in the CDR3.